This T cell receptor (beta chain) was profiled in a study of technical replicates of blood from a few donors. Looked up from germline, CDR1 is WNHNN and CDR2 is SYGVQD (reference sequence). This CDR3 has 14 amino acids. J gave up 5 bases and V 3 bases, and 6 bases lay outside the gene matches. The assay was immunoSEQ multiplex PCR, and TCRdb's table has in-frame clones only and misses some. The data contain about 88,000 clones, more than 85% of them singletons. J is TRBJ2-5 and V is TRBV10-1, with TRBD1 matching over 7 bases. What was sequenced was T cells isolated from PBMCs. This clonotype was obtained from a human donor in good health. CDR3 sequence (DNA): TGCGCCAGCAGTGATCAGGGGGTCGGCGAGACCCAGTACTTC. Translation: CASSDQGVGETQYF.